Below, one T cell receptor (beta chain) is given with its context. There is no known antigen for this receptor. Nothing much larger sits one base from this clone, and base qualities are not available. In the prospective study, participants were about 18 to 100 years old, resided in under 30 geographic areas of the United States, and were enrolled through a virtual design. Cohort assignment in the prospective study relied on participant-reported clinical history from a screening survey and a study questionnaire. For ImmuneRACE Cohort 3, a participant was defined as recovered based on two consecutive negative NP/OP PCR tests, clearance by a healthcare professional, or resolution of symptoms. In the prospective study, whole blood, serum and a nasopharyngeal or oropharyngeal swab were collected from each participant by mobile phlebotomists. Over a roughly 2-month period, participants in the prospective study had the option of providing additional blood draws and questionnaires. Prospective study blood samples were shipped either frozen or at room temperature before DNA extraction.

The data were taken from a study of blood T cell repertoires in COVID-19 (dated by TCRdb to 2020 to 2021). Background for the entire study: Collaborator samples came from the United States, Italy and Spain and covered acute and convalescent phases of COVID-19. The prospective study material was composed of cDNA or gDNA derived from T cells, B-cell-depleted T cells, or PBMCs. Samples came from the ongoing ImmuneRACE study (first 160 participants) plus 1,254 subjects from 6 global collaborators. The dataset comprised deeply sampled blood TCRbeta repertoires from subjects exposed to, actively infected with, or recovered from COVID-19. Where HLA class I and class II types were available, the types were taken from metadata supplied by the sample provider, not from assay-based typing. The repertoires were made available in a free public database intended to serve as a resource for research on the immune response to SARS-CoV-2. The sample metadata nearly always contained a de-identified subject ID, COVID-19 status, age in years and sex.

What the study reported, not specific to this receptor: Clinical and demographic metadata were provided uncurated, with the amount varying by source and participant.

The immunoSEQ Assay, a bias-controlled multiplex PCR, was used to amplify TCRbeta CDR3 regions from genomic DNA. The paper's data handling went like this. Nucleated cell counts per sample were estimated from amplification of reference gene primers within the assay. Sequence reads were collapsed and filtered to measure the absolute abundance of every unique TCRbeta CDR3 rearrangement. For each sample, productive Simpson clonality was calculated by taking the square root of Simpson's diversity index across productive rearrangements. TCRdb obtained this table from immuneACCESS and retained in-frame rearrangements with V and J assigned. These tables miss some clones; where compared with another copy, unresolved V genes account for less than half of the shortfall, and the remainder is unexplained. D and trimming come from the DNA, and the V and J calls and clone size come from that table. This sample holds some 150,000 clones; 80% to 90% were observed only once. In total, the top ten clones hold about 4.4% of the sample.

V and J are trimmed by 6 bases and 10 bases, and the gene matches miss 2 bases of the junction. From the cysteine up to the phenylalanine, the CDR3 has a length of 12 residues. Only CDR3 DNA is held: 36 bases, read in frame from base 1. CDR1 is given as MNHNY and CDR2 as SVGAGI, both from the germline V gene (reference sequence). The specimen was PBMCs or T cells enriched from blood (not recorded which). The sequence is built from TRBV6-6 and TRBJ1-6; TRBD1 agrees with 8 junctional bases. The TCR originated in a man between 50 and 59 years old who had recovered from COVID-19. CDR3 loop: CASRRQGSPLHF. Here is the DNA: TGTGCCAGCAGGCGACAGGGGTCACCCCTCCACTTT.